This TCR beta chain was retrieved from a study of T cells in Graves' hyperthyroidism and ophthalmopathy (dated by TCRdb to between 2018 and 2021). Context from the whole study: Peripheral blood was collected at initial diagnosis, before any treatment. TCR V-J signatures able to tell the groups apart were searched for in a discovery cohort of some 97 patients, of whom roughly 42 had Graves' ophthalmopathy and around 57 had stable Graves' hyperthyroidism. An independent validation cohort of around 19 hyperthyroidism patients and about 16 patients who later progressed to ophthalmopathy tested prospective prediction of ophthalmopathy. The roughly 99 discovery patients were divided at random into training and test sets in a 7:3 ratio. In addition, the study compared T-cell repertoires in thyroid tissue and in blood from 6 or 7 Graves' hyperthyroidism patients. After sampling, hyperthyroidism patients received methimazole starting at 30 mg daily, and ophthalmopathy patients received high-dose intravenous methylprednisolone. TCR Vbeta CDR3 sequencing of 135 peripheral blood samples (fewer than 45 ophthalmopathy, 75 or so hyperthyroidism and approximately 17 progressor patients) is reported in the paper. Broad study findings and their caveats: During validation, the model predicted progression to ophthalmopathy a median of about 6.5 months ahead of onset, with more than 60% sensitivity and under 85% specificity. In cross-validation, a model built on a 13 V-J signature told ophthalmopathy apart from stable hyperthyroidism with under 90% sensitivity and around 84% specificity, and in testing the same model reached 80%/75%. Most expanded thyroid clonotypes (frequency above 0.001) were also detected in blood, suggesting blood repertoires may reflect thyroid immune responses. No statistical method was used to fix the sample size in advance, and group allocation was not hidden from the investigators.

TCR beta CDR3 regions were amplified from RNA transcripts. For the first round of RT-PCR on the TCR CDR3, the HTBI primer set was used together with the Qiagen OneStep RT-PCR kit. A second multiplex PCR round built the libraries, followed by size selection and purification. Libraries were sequenced paired-end with 100 bp reads on an Illumina HiSeq2000. Turning to the authors' computational methods: Raw data were processed with SOAPnuke, discarding reads with adapters, uncalled bases, mean Phred below 15, or no exact constant-primer or identifier match. High-quality paired reads were merged with COPE v1.2.5, and unique nucleotide sequences were defined as clonotypes. MiTCR v1.1 was used to align the clonotypes against IMGT TRBV, TRBD and TRBJ reference segments. Analysis was restricted to V-J combinations with a frequency above 0.0001, which covered about 99% of repertoires. The TCS score was defined as the ratio of F50 (clonal expansion) to E x V (chaos), calculated using BLOSUM62-based TCRdist between CDR3 peptides within each V-J. Welch's t-statistics and random forest reduced around 550 V-J features to under 15, which were used in a naive Bayes classifier (R e1071). The public reads were quality trimmed at Q25 with fastp and then assembled into clones with MiXCR by TCRdb, keeping productive beta chains. Each CDR3 protein appears once, grouped with its most common genes and DNA. These V and J calls rely on TCRdb rather than the paper's analysis. This sample gives under 750,000 distinct CDR3 sequences in total; around a sixth of them show up just once. 16% of the sample is held by the ten biggest clonotypes.

The germline V gene (reference sequence) provides CDR1 DFQATT and CDR2 SNEGSKA. The CDR3 has 14 amino acids, counting the end cysteine and phenylalanine. Of the read, only the CDR3 DNA is kept; its 42 bases are in frame from base 1. The junction carries 15 bases between V and J, which are trimmed by 2 bases and 10 bases respectively. Hyperthyroidism patients were newly diagnosed, with disease duration under 2 months, and aged 18 to 65 years. The study excluded patients with uncontrolled infections, other autoimmune diseases, pregnancy or lactation. Diagnoses were established on the basis of clinical symptoms, serum thyroxine and TRAb, thyroid ultrasound, and orbital computed tomography. Blood from progressor patients was collected at the time of first diagnosis with hyperthyroidism, before any ophthalmopathy symptoms had appeared. Ficoll-Paque density gradient centrifugation was used to isolate PBMCs from 8.5 to 10 ml of fresh peripheral blood. Progressor patients were initially diagnosed with Graves' hyperthyroidism and developed ophthalmopathy during follow-up. Trizol reagent was used to extract total RNA, and RNA quality was then checked on an Agilent 2100 Bioanalyzer.

This clonotype was observed at least ten times. It has no known antigen specificity. No base-level quality is on record; no much larger clone is a single base apart. This sequence uses TRBV20-1 and TRBJ1-6, with TRBD1 perhaps the D gene, on 5 matching bases. Sequences were obtained from blood. The origin of this receptor is a woman aged 50 to 60 with Graves' hyperthyroidism that later progressed to Graves' ophthalmopathy. The DNA reads TGCAGTGCTAGAAGATTTGGGGGACCCTCACCCCTCCACTTT. It is translated as CSARRFGGPSPLHF.